This entry concerns a single T cell receptor (beta chain). The junction does not match germline at one end; this may be a read error. Germline CDR1 and CDR2: SGHDN and FVKESK. CDR3 length equals 14 residues. The sample comes from a study of identical twins. TCRdb processed the 5' RACE reads anew with MiXCR; each CDR3 protein has one entry. Among 600,000 to 700,000 distinct CDR3 sequences listed, 21% were seen once. These sequences were also reported in another study, on T cells expressing NK-cell markers.

Source material: PBMCs. The chain has TRBV14 and TRBJ1-1; D is unclear. The receptor's source is a woman aged 18-29 years in good health. The CDR3 here is CASTQGMSNTEAFF. The DNA for the CDR3 is TGTGCCAGCACCCAAGGAATGTCGAACACTGAAGCTTTCTTT.